A single sample gave rise to the 31 T cell receptor beta chains below, sequenced in a study of sequential checkpoint blockade in melanoma. Assay: immunoSEQ multiplex PCR; the TCRdb copy retains only in-frame clones and omits some. The sample gives about 6,000 clones, roughly 21% of which show up once; 7% to 9% is in the top ten. Specified treatment: randomized to nivolumab then ipilimumab (arm A) or the reverse (arm B). The starting material was tumor tissue (inferred from file names), obtained from a patient given nivolumab and ipilimumab in sequence. These receptors were obtained from a human donor with melanoma.

This clone was detected a few times. V is TRBV5-1 and J is TRBJ2-3, with TRBD1 matching 8 bases. This CDR3 spans 14 amino acids. Germline V gene sequence: CDR1 SGHRS, CDR2 YFSETQ. The V gene end was trimmed by 5 bases and the J gene end by 2 bases; junction bases not matched to a gene: 4. CDR3 loop: CASRRQGHTDTQYF. The CDR3 nucleotides read TGCGCCAGCAGGAGACAGGGGCACACAGATACGCAGTATTTT. The full variable domain, completed using reference TRBV5-1 and TRBJ2-3, is KAGVTQTPRYLIKTRGQQVTLSCSPISGHRSVSWYQQTPGQGLQFLFEYFSETQRNKGNFPGRFSGRQFSNSRSEMNVSTLELGDSALYLCASRRQGHTDTQYFGPGTRLTVL.

This clone was detected only a few times. V is TRBV10-3 and J is TRBJ1-5, with D maybe TRBD1 (5 bases). The V end was cut by 1 base, the J end by 2 bases, with 9 bases between. The CDR3 runs 15 residues. Germline V gives CDR1 ENHRY, CDR2 SYGVKD. The CDR3 here is CAISEYGGGNQPQHF. The CDR3 coding sequence is TGTGCCATCAGTGAGTACGGGGGGGGCAATCAGCCCCAGCATTTT.

The chain links TRBV28 to TRBJ2-3, with D perhaps TRBD1 or TRBD2 (5 bases each). Germline CDR1 and CDR2: MDHEN and SYDVKM. The V gene lost 3 bases and the J gene lost 0 bases, with 16 bases spanning the gap. The CDR3 has 17 amino acids. Here the CDR3 reads CASSLTGRAPSTDTQYF. The DNA of the CDR3 is TGTGCCAGCAGTTTGACGGGACGGGCTCCTAGCACAGATACGCAGTATTTT.

This clone was counted at least ten times. This chain connects TRBV11-3 to TRBJ2-5, with TRBD1 identical over 7 bases. Trimming removed 7 bases from V and 0 bases from J; junction bases left unmatched: 8. There are 15 residues in the CDR3. Per the germline V gene, CDR1 is SGHNT and CDR2 is YENEEA. CDR3 sequence reads: CASNSRDRHQETQYF. The CDR3 DNA reads TGTGCCAGCAACTCCCGGGACAGACACCAAGAGACCCAGTACTTC.

This clone is medium-sized in the sample. The chain carries TRBV6-8 and TRBJ1-5; the D is unclear. Trimming shortened V by 2 bases and J by 10 bases, and 12 bases separated the two germline ends. CDR1 MNHGY and CDR2 SAAAGT come from the germline V gene. The CDR3 is 13 residues long. The CDR3 reads CASSYVHNGPQHF. The DNA for the CDR3 is TGTGCCAGCAGTTACGTCCACAACGGCCCCCAGCATTTT.

V gene TRBV28 combines with J gene TRBJ2-7; 7 bases map to TRBD1. CDR3 length: 15 residues. The trim removed 5 bases at V and 0 bases at J, leaving 7 bases unmatched. Germline V CDR1 and CDR2: MDHEN, SYDVKM. DNA of the CDR3: TGTGCCAGCAGTCACAGGGGTATCAACTCCTACGAGCAGTACTTC. This encodes CASSHRGINSYEQYF.

The table lists this clone with a count of one. This chain uses TRBV5-1 with TRBJ1-1, with TRBD1 matching over 7 bases. Germline CDR1 reads SGHRS; CDR2 reads YFSETQ. The junction had 8 bases not matched to a gene; V was cut back by 5 bases and J by 4 bases. CDR3 length: 14 residues. CDR3 nucleotide sequence: TGCGCCAGCAGACTTGACAGGGTGGGCACTGAAGCTTTCTTT. Amino acid sequence: CASRLDRVGTEAFF.

This clone is labeled as medium-sized. CDR3 in amino acids: CASSYGVTNTEAFF. The CDR3 region has the DNA TGTGCCAGCAGTTACGGGGTAACGAACACTGAAGCTTTCTTT. The gene calls are TRBV6-8 and TRBJ1-1, with D uncertain. V gave up 2 bases and J gave up 1 base, with 8 bases separating them. The CDR3 covers 14 residues. In germline, CDR1 is MNHGY, CDR2 SAAAGT.

This sequence joins TRBV6-8 and TRBJ1-5, with 8 bases aligning to TRBD1. V trimming: 6 bases; J trimming: 0 bases; junction bases outside the gene matches: 4. CDR3 length: 15 amino acids. The germline V gene encodes CDR1 MNHGY and CDR2 SAAAGT. This CDR3 reads CASSTGGTSNQPQHF. In DNA, the CDR3 is TGTGCCAGCAGCACAGGGGGGACTAGCAATCAGCCCCAGCATTTT.

The V and J genes are TRBV9 and TRBJ2-1; 7 bases map to TRBD2. Germline loops: CDR1 SGDLS, CDR2 YYNGEE. This CDR3 contains 16 residues. Germline trimming cut 1 base from V and 0 bases from J; bases unmatched to any gene: 4. CDR3 residues: CASSVSGTSSYNEQFF. The CDR3 coding sequence is TGTGCCAGCAGCGTAAGCGGGACCAGCTCCTACAATGAGCAGTTCTTC.

CDR3 bases: TGTGCCAGTAGTATAGCCCCAGGGAAAAGCTATGGCTACACCTTC. Its translation is CASSIAPGKSYGYTF. The chain employs TRBV19 and TRBJ1-2, with D maybe TRBD1 (5 bases). Trimming removed 1 base at V and 4 bases at J, with 13 bases between. This CDR3 spans 15 amino acids. CDR1 and CDR2 (germline): LNHDA, SQIVND (reference sequence).

This clone was detected ten times or more. The CDR3 coding sequence is TGTGCCAGCATGTTTGACGGGAGGTCCGGGGAGCTGTTTTTT. This translates into CASMFDGRSGELFF. The chain couples TRBV6-8 to TRBJ2-2, with 7 bases aligning to TRBD2. J gave up 6 bases and V 7 bases, and 8 bases lay outside the gene matches. Germline CDR1 is MNHGY and CDR2 is SAAAGT. The CDR3 runs 14 residues.

This rearrangement joins TRBV30 to TRBJ2-1; no clear D. The V gene's germline CDR1 is GTSNPN and CDR2 SVGIG (reference sequence). V lost 2 bases to trimming and J lost 4 bases, with 9 bases between them. The CDR3 loop spans 13 amino acids. CDR3 amino acids: CAWSKSEYNEQFF. Written as DNA, the CDR3 is TGTGCCTGGAGTAAGTCCGAATACAATGAGCAGTTCTTC.

The CDR3 DNA follows: TGCGCCAGCAGCTTAAGGGGTGGGGGCACAGATACGCAGTATTTT. It yields the protein CASSLRGGGTDTQYF. The J gene is TRBJ2-3, the V gene TRBV5-1; possibly TRBD1 for D (5 bases). This CDR3 spans 15 amino acids. Germline V gene lookup returns CDR1 SGHRS and CDR2 YFSETQ. The V end lost 2 bases, the J end lost 1 base, and 11 bases lay between the germline ends.

V gene TRBV30 combines with J gene TRBJ2-1; D remains ambiguous. Germline V gene data show CDR1 as GTSNPN and CDR2 as SVGIG (reference sequence). The CDR3 is made up of 11 amino acids. Trimming cost V 0 bases and J 9 bases, with 6 bases left between them. The CDR3 region is CAWSVGPEQFF. CDR3 nucleotides: TGTGCCTGGAGTGTAGGTCCTGAGCAGTTCTTC. The variable domain in full, completed from reference TRBV30 and TRBJ2-1, reads SQTIHQWPATLVQPVGSPLSLECTVEGTSNPNLYWYRQAAGRGLQLLFYSVGIGQISSEVPQNLSASRPQDRQFILSSKKLLLSDSGFYLCAWSVGPEQFFGPGTRLTVL.

This clone appeared a single time. The V gene is TRBV19, the J gene TRBJ2-1, with TRBD2 matching over 10 bases. The CDR3 covers 15 residues. After removal of 2 bases from V and 10 bases from J, the junction contained 8 bases not matched to a gene. CDR1 LNHDA and CDR2 SQIVND come from the germline V gene (reference sequence). The CDR3 coding sequence is TGTGCCAGTAGTATACCTAGCGGGGGCCTGGGAGAGCAGTTCTTC. Translated: CASSIPSGGLGEQFF. The variable domain in full, completed from reference TRBV19 and TRBJ2-1, reads DGGITQSPKYLFRKEGQNVTLSCEQNLNHDAMYWYRQDPGQGLRLIYYSQIVNDFQKGDIAEGYSVSREKKESFPLTVTSAQKNPTAFYLCASSIPSGGLGEQFFGPGTRLTVL.

V usage is TRBV19 and J usage is TRBJ1-5; possibly TRBD1 for D (6 bases). V dropped 1 base and J dropped 1 base, with 8 bases sitting between them. The germline CDR1 and CDR2 sequences are LNHDA and SQIVND (reference sequence). The length of the CDR3 is 15 residues. The CDR3 region is CASSIGGGSNQPQHF. CDR3 DNA sequence: TGTGCCAGTAGTATAGGAGGGGGGAGCAATCAGCCCCAGCATTTT.

This clone is deemed medium-sized. The chain couples TRBV11-3 to TRBJ2-7, with TRBD2 identical over 14 bases. Germline loops: CDR1 SGHNT, CDR2 YENEEA. The CDR3 runs 15 residues. V lost 5 bases, J lost 5 bases, and 5 bases stayed unmatched. Here the CDR3 reads CASSPGLAGANEQYF. In DNA, the CDR3 is TGTGCCAGCAGCCCGGGACTAGCGGGAGCCAACGAGCAGTACTTC.

This clone was seen at least ten times. The chain recombines TRBV11-3 with TRBJ2-3, with D possibly TRBD2 on 5 matching bases. The CDR3 loop spans 19 amino acids. Looked up from germline, CDR1 is SGHNT and CDR2 is YENEEA. The germline V and J ends were trimmed by 7 bases and 5 bases, with 31 bases remaining between them. CDR3 loop: CASTLYWRQTRPGKDTQYF. CDR3 nucleotide sequence: TGTGCCAGCACCTTGTATTGGAGGCAGACCAGACCCGGAAAAGATACGCAGTATTTT.

This clone has at least ten counts. The chain uses TRBV11-3 and TRBJ2-3; the D is unclear. The ends were cut back, 3 bases at V and 0 bases at J, with 7 bases in the middle. Germline CDR1 and CDR2: SGHNT and YENEEA. The CDR3 is 14 amino acids. The CDR3 loop reads CASSFLDSTDTQYF. The CDR3 region has the DNA TGTGCCAGCAGCTTTTTGGACAGCACAGATACGCAGTATTTT.

The V and J genes are TRBV11-3 and TRBJ2-3; D unclear. The CDR3 covers 15 residues. V shed 3 bases and J shed 2 bases, with 12 bases lying between them. CDR1 is SGHNT and CDR2 is YENEEA in the germline V gene. CDR3 coding DNA: TGTGCCAGCAGCTTGGCAGGCACAATCACAGATACGCAGTATTTT. Encoded protein: CASSLAGTITDTQYF. The whole variable domain, filled in from reference TRBV11-3 and TRBJ2-3, reads EAGVVQSPRYKIIEKKQPVAFWCNPISGHNTLYWYLQNLGQGPELLIRYENEEAVDDSQLPKDRFSAERLKGVDSTLKIQPAELGDSAVYLCASSLAGTITDTQYFGPGTRLTVL.

This clone is termed medium-sized. The CDR3 nucleotides read TGTGCCAGCAGCTTAGAGCCAGGTCGAAATGAAAAACTGTTTTTT. It codes for CASSLEPGRNEKLFF. The chain employs TRBV11-3 and TRBJ1-4; unclear D gene. Germline CDR1 is SGHNT and CDR2 is YENEEA. This CDR3 spans 15 amino acids. Trimming took 0 bases from V and 5 from J, leaving 10 bases between them.

This chain joins TRBV5-1 and TRBJ2-1; D is unresolved. The CDR3 loop spans 14 amino acids. Germline assignment: CDR1 SGHRS and CDR2 YFSETQ. Trimming pared 3 bases from V and 6 bases from J, leaving 13 bases between. The CDR3 sequence: CASSSTTWPNEQFF. CDR3 DNA sequence: TGCGCCAGCAGCTCCACGACTTGGCCCAATGAGCAGTTCTTC.

The rearrangement links TRBV19 to TRBJ2-7; 8 bases fit TRBD1. V was clipped by 9 bases and J by 6 bases; unmatched bases: 13. The CDR3 contains 14 residues. Germline V gives CDR1 LNHDA, CDR2 SQIVND (reference sequence). The CDR3 DNA sequence: TGTGCCAGGGGAGTGAGGGACAGGCGGGCCGAGCAGTACTTC. It specifies CARGVRDRRAEQYF.

This clone has ten or more counts. The chain has TRBV11-3 and TRBJ2-3, with D perhaps matching TRBD2 (5 bases). The CDR3 has 15 amino acids. Trimming took 5 bases from V and 2 from J, leaving 14 bases between them. Germline CDR1 reads SGHNT; CDR2 reads YENEEA. DNA for the CDR3: TGTGCCAGCAGCCAAGGCAGCGGACCCACAGATACGCAGTATTTT. Residues: CASSQGSGPTDTQYF.

A single count supports this clone. V gene TRBV19 combines with J gene TRBJ2-7; 7 bases map to TRBD1. Germline trimming cut 4 bases from V and 3 bases from J; bases unmatched to any gene: 6. Germline V lookup: CDR1 LNHDA, CDR2 SQIVND (reference sequence). The CDR3 loop spans 14 amino acids. This chain's CDR3 is CASSTHRGFYEQYF. The CDR3 DNA reads as TGTGCCAGTAGTACTCACAGGGGATTCTACGAGCAGTACTTC. The variable domain in full, completed from reference TRBV19 and TRBJ2-7, reads DGGITQSPKYLFRKEGQNVTLSCEQNLNHDAMYWYRQDPGQGLRLIYYSQIVNDFQKGDIAEGYSVSREKKESFPLTVTSAQKNPTAFYLCASSTHRGFYEQYFGPGTRLTVT.

Many counts were recorded for this clone. The gene calls are TRBV11-3 and TRBJ1-3; D might be TRBD1 (5 bases). CDR1 and CDR2 from the germline V gene are SGHNT and YENEEA. Trimming cost V 5 bases and J 4 bases, with 18 bases left between them. The CDR3 is 16 amino acids. CDR3 residues: CASSPFSGQAGNTIYF. The CDR3 DNA is TGTGCCAGCAGCCCTTTTTCGGGGCAAGCGGGAAACACCATATATTTT.

In its sample, this clone was seen a few times. The rearrangement uses TRBV6-8 and TRBJ1-1, with D possibly TRBD1 on 6 matching bases. Germline lookup yields CDR1 MNHGY and CDR2 SAAAGT. CDR3 size: 12 residues. The V gene lost 6 bases and the J gene lost 4 bases, with 9 bases spanning the gap. CDR3 amino acids: CASRIQGTEAFF. In DNA, the CDR3 is TGTGCCAGCAGAATACAGGGCACTGAAGCTTTCTTT.

This rearrangement joins TRBV28 to TRBJ2-5, with 7 bases that match TRBD1. There are 14 residues in the CDR3. V lost 8 bases to trimming and J lost 5 bases; unmatched junction nucleotides: 11. Germline V gene sequence: CDR1 MDHEN, CDR2 SYDVKM. CDR3 amino acids: CASEGARERETQYF. In nucleotides, the CDR3 is TGTGCCAGCGAGGGGGCACGAGAAAGGGAGACCCAGTACTTC.

The chain uses TRBV11-3 and TRBJ1-4; 10 nucleotides agree with TRBD1. The CDR3 sequence is 16 residues long. Germline CDR1 SGHNT, CDR2 YENEEA. V trimming: 5 bases; J trimming: 5 bases; junction bases outside the gene matches: 8. The CDR3 here is CASSQVGGQGNEKLFF. CDR3 nucleotide sequence: TGTGCCAGCAGCCAAGTGGGGGGACAGGGGAATGAAAAACTGTTTTTT.

The chain combines TRBV6-7 with TRBJ2-5, with no clear D. TRBV6-7 is designated an ORF whose function remains uncertain. The CDR3 runs to 12 residues. Trimming pared 5 bases from V and 4 bases from J, leaving 8 bases between. CDR3: CASSETGETQYF. DNA of the CDR3: TGTGCCAGCAGTGAAACTGGAGAGACCCAGTACTTC.